These 32 T cell receptor beta chains share one sample of origin, sequenced in a study of cytomegalovirus exposure and HLA in healthy donors. Researchers ran the PCR with 60 Vbeta and 13 Jbeta primers. The method was immunoSEQ multiplex PCR; TCRdb's version includes in-frame clones alone and lacks a portion of them. The data hold roughly 90,000 clones, with over 80% observed a single time. The sample was PBMCs. Every receptor here comes from a man between 18 and 35 years old in good health and CMV-seronegative.

The CDR3 loop is CSVDGQARNEQYF. CDR3 DNA sequence: TGCAGCGTTGATGGGCAGGCGCGTAACGAGCAGTACTTC. The V call is TRBV29-1, the J call TRBJ2-7; D call uncertain. The germline CDR1 and CDR2 sequences are SQVTM and ANQGSEA. With 3 bases removed from V and 5 bases from J, the gap between germline ends came to 14 bases. CDR3 length equals 13 residues.

The chain recombines TRBV11-1 with TRBJ1-1; D is unresolved. CDR1 and CDR2 from the germline V gene are SGHAT and FQDESV (reference sequence). Trimming took 3 bases from V and 2 from J, leaving 10 bases between them. The CDR3 spans 14 residues. In nucleotides, the CDR3 is TGTGCCAGCAGCTTGAGACAAGGAAACACTGAAGCTTTCTTT. It yields the protein CASSLRQGNTEAFF.

The rearrangement joins TRBV7-2 to TRBJ1-3, with 7 bases lining up with TRBD1. Germline V gives CDR1 SGHTA, CDR2 FQGNSA. After removal of 6 bases from V and 3 bases from J, the junction contained 8 bases not matched to a gene. The CDR3 length is 15 residues. The CDR3 coding sequence is TGTGCCAGCAGTTATACCCGGGACAGTGGAAACACCATATATTTT. It encodes CASSYTRDSGNTIYF. Looking up the rest from reference TRBV7-2 and TRBJ1-3 gives the full variable domain: GAGVSQSPSNKVTEKGKDVELRCDPISGHTALYWYRQSLGQGLEFLIYFQGNSAPDKSGLPSDRFSAERTGGSVSTLTIQRTQQEDSAVYLCASSYTRDSGNTIYFGEGSWLTVV.

J is TRBJ2-7 and V is TRBV5-8, with TRBD2 matching over 12 bases. The CDR3 runs to 17 residues. From germline, CDR1 is SGHTS and CDR2 YDEGEE. The J segment lost 2 bases and the V segment lost 4 bases, leaving 10 bases of the junction unmatched. The CDR3 region is CASSRGTSGSDAYEQYF. In DNA, the CDR3 is TGTGCCAGCAGCCGCGGGACTAGCGGGTCGGATGCCTACGAGCAGTACTTC. Based on the CDR3 plus reference TRBV5-8 and TRBJ2-7, the full variable domain is EAGVTQSPTHLIKTRGQQATLRCSPISGHTSVYWYQQALGLGLQFLLWYDEGEERNRGNFPPRFSGRQFPNYSSELNVNALELEDSALYLCASSRGTSGSDAYEQYFGPGTRLTVT.

The rearrangement joins TRBV19 to TRBJ1-4; 8 bases match TRBD1. Germline loops: CDR1 LNHDA, CDR2 SQIVND (reference sequence). The CDR3 totals 14 residues. V lost 1 base and J lost 5; bases outside the gene matches: 0. This CDR3 reads CASSIGQGNEKLFF. In DNA, the CDR3 is TGTGCCAGTAGTATAGGACAGGGGAATGAAAAACTGTTTTTT.

The chain employs TRBV27 and TRBJ2-1; 9 bases match TRBD2. The CDR3 is made up of 14 amino acids. Looked up from germline, CDR1 is MNHEY and CDR2 is SMNVEV (reference sequence). The V segment lost 7 bases and the J segment 6 bases; nucleotides outside the gene matches: 7. CDR3: CASTRTSVSNEQFF. CDR3 nucleotide sequence: TGTGCCAGCACCAGGACTAGCGTATCCAATGAGCAGTTCTTC.

The chain uses TRBV29-1 and TRBJ2-1; 9 bases are shared with TRBD2. The junction had 3 bases not matched to a gene; V was cut back by 4 bases and J by 2 bases. The CDR3 spans 14 residues. Germline CDR1 and CDR2: SQVTM and ANQGSEA. In DNA, the CDR3 is TGCAGCGTTGTGACTAGCGGTACCTACAATGAGCAGTTCTTC. This gives the protein CSVVTSGTYNEQFF.

V usage is TRBV5-5 and J usage is TRBJ1-6; a weak D match, TRBD1 (5 bases). Trimming took 5 bases from V and 5 from J, leaving 14 bases between them. Germline V gene sequence: CDR1 SGHKS, CDR2 YYEKEE (reference sequence). The CDR3 runs to 15 residues. CDR3 DNA sequence: TGTGCCAGCAGTATAGGGGCAGTTAATAATTCACCCCTCCACTTT. The encoded protein is CASSIGAVNNSPLHF.

The chain recombines TRBV7-9 with TRBJ2-7, with D possibly matching TRBD2 (6 bases). The germline CDR1 and CDR2 sequences are SEHNR and FQNEAQ (reference sequence). V lost 7 bases and J lost 4, with 14 bases in between. The CDR3 runs 13 residues. CDR3 in amino acids: CASTSPGGYEQYF. The CDR3 bases are TGTGCCAGCACCTCACCCGGGGGATACGAGCAGTACTTC.

The J gene is TRBJ1-5, the V gene TRBV28; 9 nucleotides line up with TRBD1. This CDR3 has 15 residues. Germline values: CDR1 MDHEN, CDR2 SYDVKM. V lost 6 bases and J lost 7; bases outside the gene matches: 10. The CDR3 DNA follows: TGTGCCAGCAGACCCGGAGGGACAGGGAACCAGCCCCAGCATTTT. It translates to CASRPGGTGNQPQHF.

V usage is TRBV18 and J usage is TRBJ1-2; D may be TRBD1 (5 bases). From germline, CDR1 is KGHSH and CDR2 LQKENI. The V gene lost 3 bases and the J gene lost 6 bases, with 11 bases spanning the gap. The CDR3 extends over 13 amino acids. The CDR3 DNA sequence: TGTGCCAGCTCACCGGGGGAGGGTGATGGCTACACCTTC. This translates into CASSPGEGDGYTF.

The chain links TRBV28 to TRBJ1-6; no reliable D call. V was pared by 2 bases and J by 7 bases, with 6 bases between. The CDR3 extends over 13 amino acids. Germline lookup yields CDR1 MDHEN and CDR2 SYDVKM. The CDR3 spells CASSLLSNSPLHF. The CDR3 nucleotides read TGTGCCAGCAGTTTACTAAGCAATTCACCCCTCCACTTT.

V gene TRBV14 combines with J gene TRBJ2-2; 11 bases are a match to TRBD2. CDR1 and CDR2 (germline): SGHDN, FVKESK. J gave up 8 bases and V 6 bases, and 8 bases lay outside the gene matches. This CDR3 has 15 amino acids. As DNA, the CDR3 is TGTGCCAGCAGACGACTAGCGGGATTAAGGGGGGAGCTGTTTTTT. Translation gives CASRRLAGLRGELFF.

The chain employs TRBV10-2 and TRBJ1-2; TRBD1 matches 11 bases. Per germline, CDR1 WSHSY and CDR2 SAAADI. Germline trimming cut 0 bases from V and 7 bases from J; bases unmatched to any gene: 10. The CDR3 sequence is 17 residues long. CDR3 nucleotide sequence: TGCGCCAGCAGTGAGTCGGTGACGGGACAGGGGGGTTGTGGCTACACCTTC. Its translation: CASSESVTGQGGCGYTF.

The chain uses TRBV4-1 and TRBJ2-3, with TRBD2 matching 7 bases. The germline V gene encodes CDR1 MGHRA and CDR2 YSYEKL. The CDR3 spans 15 residues. Unmatched junction bases numbered 5, after V lost 3 bases and J lost 2 bases. CDR3: CASSHQLAFTDTQYF. CDR3 DNA: TGCGCCAGCAGCCATCAACTAGCGTTCACAGATACGCAGTATTTT.

A note on this clone: Other nucleotide sequences from this sample produce the same CDR3. This chain uses TRBV27 with TRBJ2-7; TRBD2 matches 7 bases. Looked up from germline, CDR1 is MNHEY and CDR2 is SMNVEV (reference sequence). CDR3 length equals 15 residues. J lost 1 base, V lost 5 bases, and 8 bases had no gene match. The CDR3 DNA sequence: TGTGCCAGCAGTCTGTGGGGGGGGAGATCCTACGAGCAGTACTTC. As protein: CASSLWGGRSYEQYF.

V is TRBV5-1 and J is TRBJ1-1, with 9 bases identical to TRBD1. The germline V gene has CDR1 SGHRS and CDR2 YFSETQ. The CDR3 has 13 amino acids. Trimming cost V 4 bases and J 8 bases; bases outside gene matches: 6. The CDR3 sequence is CASSLTGGNEAFF. The CDR3, as DNA: TGCGCCAGCAGCCTAACAGGGGGCAACGAAGCTTTCTTT. The full variable domain, its missing parts supplied by reference TRBV5-1 and TRBJ1-1, is KAGVTQTPRYLIKTRGQQVTLSCSPISGHRSVSWYQQTPGQGLQFLFEYFSETQRNKGNFPGRFSGRQFSNSRSEMNVSTLELGDSALYLCASSLTGGNEAFFGQGTRLTVV.

The chain uses TRBV6-5 and TRBJ2-7; D is ambiguous. The germline V gene has CDR1 MNHEY and CDR2 SVGAGI. Trimming cost V 1 base and J 1 base, with 11 bases left between them. CDR3 length equals 15 residues. The CDR3 sequence: CASSYFSAGSYEQYF. In nucleotides, the CDR3 is TGTGCCAGCAGTTACTTCTCGGCAGGTTCCTACGAGCAGTACTTC.

The chain has TRBV9 and TRBJ2-1, with D maybe TRBD1 (6 bases). The germline V and J ends were trimmed by 2 bases and 9 bases, with 12 bases remaining between them. The germline V gene encodes CDR1 SGDLS and CDR2 YYNGEE. The CDR3 is 13 residues long. CDR3 loop: CASSVLQGREQFF. DNA of the CDR3: TGTGCCAGCAGCGTCCTACAGGGCCGTGAGCAGTTCTTC.

CDR3 nucleotide sequence: TGCGCCAGCAGCCAGGTCTTGGGACAGGAAGCTTTCTTT. As protein: CASSQVLGQEAFF. This rearrangement joins TRBV5-1 to TRBJ1-1; 7 positions match TRBD1. The CDR3 has 13 amino acids. J was trimmed by 8 bases and V by 4 bases; bases with no gene match: 8. The germline gives CDR1 SGHRS, CDR2 YFSETQ.

This clone was counted a few times. The J gene is TRBJ2-7, the V gene TRBV7-9; D is ambiguous. Germline lookup yields CDR1 SEHNR and CDR2 FQNEAQ (reference sequence). Between the trimmed V and J ends, which lost 4 bases and 0 bases, there was a span of 10 bases. The length of the CDR3 is 14 residues. CDR3 sequence: CASSSRKSSYEQYF. CDR3 DNA sequence: TGTGCCAGCAGCTCCAGGAAGAGCTCCTACGAGCAGTACTTC.

V is TRBV19 and J is TRBJ2-1, with 8 positions matching TRBD1. Per germline, CDR1 LNHDA and CDR2 SQIVND (reference sequence). V lost 4 bases, J lost 9 bases, and 11 bases stayed unmatched. The CDR3 runs to 15 residues. Here the CDR3 DNA reads TGTGCCAGTAGTAGGGGGGCACAGGGGGAGTCTGAGCAGTTCTTC. This codes for CASSRGAQGESEQFF.

DNA of the CDR3: TGTGCCAGCAGCTTATCTGGGACTAGCGTCTGCGAGCAGTACTTC. Translating it yields CASSLSGTSVCEQYF. V gene TRBV11-1 combines with J gene TRBJ2-7, with 10 positions matching TRBD2. CDR1 SGHAT and CDR2 FQDESV come from the germline V gene (reference sequence). V lost 2 bases to trimming and J lost 6 bases; unmatched junction nucleotides: 7. The CDR3 consists of 15 residues. The whole variable domain, remainder taken from reference TRBV11-1 and TRBJ2-7, is EAEVAQSPRYKITEKSQAVAFWCDPISGHATLYWYRQILGQGPELLVQFQDESVVDDSQLPKDRFSAERLKGVDSTLKIQPAELGDSAMYLCASSLSGTSVCEQYFGPGTRLTVT.

V gene TRBV7-9 combines with J gene TRBJ2-7; TRBD1 might be the D (5 bases). With 2 bases removed from V and 3 bases from J, the gap between germline ends came to 11 bases. Germline V gene sequence: CDR1 SEHNR, CDR2 FQNEAQ (reference sequence). The CDR3 has 14 residues. The CDR3 DNA reads as TGTGCCAGCAGCTTAACAGGCGAACTCTACGAGCAGTACTTC. It codes for CASSLTGELYEQYF.

The CDR3 nucleotides read TGTGCCAGCAGCTTAGCAGGGGGGGATCAGCCCCAGCATTTT. Translating gives CASSLAGGDQPQHF. The J gene is TRBJ1-5, the V gene TRBV7-9; tentative D call: TRBD1 (6 bases). Germline V gene lookup returns CDR1 SEHNR and CDR2 FQNEAQ (reference sequence). The CDR3 runs 14 residues. V lost 0 bases and J 5 bases, leaving 8 bases between the germline ends.

The chain employs TRBV9 and TRBJ2-2; 7 nucleotides align to TRBD1. Germline-derived CDR1 and CDR2 are SGDLS and YYNGEE. The ends lost 0 bases at V and 4 bases at J; junction bases unmatched: 9. The CDR3 spans 17 residues. The CDR3 DNA follows: TGTGCCAGCAGCGTAGGAGTAGGGGGCGGTCGCACCGGGGAGCTGTTTTTT. Its translation: CASSVGVGGGRTGELFF.

CDR3 bases: TGTGCCAGCAGCTTTTCGGCGGGACCACAAGAGACCCAGTACTTC. The encoded protein is CASSFSAGPQETQYF. The chain has TRBV13 and TRBJ2-5, with D perhaps matching TRBD2 (6 bases). The CDR3 loop spans 15 amino acids. Trimming left V 3 bases short and J 2 bases short, with 13 bases between. CDR1 and CDR2 (germline): PRHDT, FYEKMQ (reference sequence).

This chain joins TRBV27 and TRBJ2-5, with a possible D match to TRBD2 (5 bases). The J call could be wrong; TRBJ2-7 is a better fit for the DNA end. This CDR3 contains 14 residues. CDR1 is MNHEY, CDR2 SMNVEV, per germline (reference sequence). The CDR3 loop is CASSFGINTYEQYF. CDR3 DNA sequence: TGTGCCAGCAGTTTCGGGATAAACACCTACGAGCAGTACTTC.

V is TRBV9 and J is TRBJ2-7, with D maybe TRBD1 (6 bases). CDR1 is SGDLS and CDR2 is YYNGEE in the germline V gene. The CDR3 consists of 14 residues. The V end was cut by 3 bases, the J end by 3 bases, with 13 bases between. For the CDR3, the DNA is TGTGCCAGCAGCGCCGGGACACTGGGCTACGAGCAGTACTTC. Its protein is CASSAGTLGYEQYF.

With respect to this clone: The same CDR3 can be traced to other DNA sequences in this sample. V is TRBV14 and J is TRBJ2-7, with TRBD2 identical over 12 bases. CDR3 length equals 17 residues. Germline CDR1 reads SGHDN; CDR2 reads FVKESK. The J segment lost 7 bases and the V segment lost 4 bases, leaving 14 bases of the junction unmatched. The CDR3 DNA is TGTGCCAGCAGCCGTCAGACTCTAGCGGGAGGGCCGGGGGAGCAGTACTTC. Protein: CASSRQTLAGGPGEQYF.

The chain employs TRBV28 and TRBJ1-5; tentatively, D is TRBD1 (5 bases). Trimming pared 2 bases from V and 4 bases from J, leaving 12 bases between. Germline lookup yields CDR1 MDHEN and CDR2 SYDVKM. The CDR3 contains 15 residues. CDR3 protein: CASSLRQRKNQPQHF. The CDR3 DNA reads TGTGCCAGCAGTTTAAGACAGCGTAAGAATCAGCCCCAGCATTTT.

This clone appeared once. The chain has TRBV28 and TRBJ2-7, with TRBD2 identical over 13 bases. The CDR3 has 15 amino acids. Trimming took 5 bases from V and 2 from J; bases not matched to a gene: 3. CDR1 is MDHEN, CDR2 SYDVKM, per germline. The CDR3 region has the DNA TGTGCCAGCAGTACTAGCGGGAGGGCCCCCTACGAGCAGTACTTC. This sequence encodes CASSTSGRAPYEQYF.